The 21 T cell receptor beta chains below were found in one sample sequenced in a study of cytomegalovirus exposure and HLA in healthy donors. The PCR ran on 60 Vbeta and 13 Jbeta primers. Sequenced by immunoSEQ multiplex PCR; TCRdb stores in-frame clones only, minus some. The sample contains some 120,000 clones, about 81% of which appear only once. Sequenced input: PBMCs. These receptors originate from a woman aged 40 to 50 in good health and CMV-seropositive.

The V gene is TRBV14, the J gene TRBJ1-1; D perhaps matches TRBD1 (5 bases). The V gene's germline CDR1 is SGHDN and CDR2 FVKESK. Trimming removed 2 bases from V and 5 bases from J, with 12 bases in between. This CDR3 spans 14 amino acids. The CDR3 reads CASSQRGRITEAFF. The DNA of the CDR3 is TGTGCCAGCAGCCAAAGGGGAAGGATTACTGAAGCTTTCTTT.

V is TRBV5-4 and J is TRBJ2-3; 15 bases are a match to TRBD2. V lost 3 bases and J lost 5; bases outside the gene matches: 7. The CDR3 is 17 residues long. The V gene's germline CDR1 is SGHNT and CDR2 YYREEE (reference sequence). DNA of the CDR3: TGTGCCAGCAGCTACGGACTAGCGGGGGGGAGGGGAGATACGCAGTATTTT. Translated, it gives CASSYGLAGGRGDTQYF.

This rearrangement joins TRBV20-1 to TRBJ1-2; no reliable D call. V dropped 5 bases and J dropped 9 bases, with 13 bases sitting between them. The germline V gene encodes CDR1 DFQATT and CDR2 SNEGSKA (reference sequence). The CDR3 covers 11 residues. DNA for the CDR3: TGCAGTGCTTGGCGGGCCGTAAGCTACACCTTC. As protein: CSAWRAVSYTF.

The rearrangement links TRBV7-9 to TRBJ2-5; D is possibly TRBD2 (6 bases). The J call may be incorrect, as the DNA end agrees better with TRBJ2-7. The CDR3 contains 14 residues. The V gene's germline CDR1 is SEHNR and CDR2 FQNEAQ (reference sequence). For the CDR3, the DNA is TGTGCCAGCAGCACTAGCCCGGATTTTTACGAGCAGTACTTC. Translation gives CASSTSPDFYEQYF.

V and J are TRBV7-8 and TRBJ2-7, with 8 bases fitting TRBD1. The CDR3 loop spans 15 amino acids. The germline V gene encodes CDR1 SGHVS and CDR2 FQNEAQ. Trimming at V came to 4 bases and at J to 2 bases, leaving 7 bases not matched to a gene. The CDR3 reads CASSSGQGWAYEQYF. The DNA of the CDR3 is TGTGCCAGCAGCTCTGGACAGGGATGGGCCTACGAGCAGTACTTC.

The CDR3 DNA sequence: TGTGCCAGCAGTGATTTCAGGGAGGAGGAGACCCAGTACTTC. Translating gives CASSDFREEETQYF. The rearrangement joins TRBV25-1 to TRBJ2-5; possible D gene TRBD2, 6 bases. V gave up 3 bases and J gave up 5 bases, with 13 bases separating them. Germline values: CDR1 MGHDK, CDR2 SYGVNS. The CDR3 runs 14 residues.

The chain carries TRBV5-1 and TRBJ2-3, with 14 bases that match TRBD2. CDR1 is SGHRS, CDR2 YFSETQ, per germline. J was trimmed by 2 bases and V by 4 bases; bases with no gene match: 6. The CDR3 runs 17 residues. The DNA of the CDR3 is TGCGCCAGCAGCCCCGGGACTAGCGGGGGAAACACAGATACGCAGTATTTT. This translates into CASSPGTSGGNTDTQYF. The full variable domain, its missing parts supplied by reference TRBV5-1 and TRBJ2-3, is KAGVTQTPRYLIKTRGQQVTLSCSPISGHRSVSWYQQTPGQGLQFLFEYFSETQRNKGNFPGRFSGRQFSNSRSEMNVSTLELGDSALYLCASSPGTSGGNTDTQYFGPGTRLTVL.

This sequence joins TRBV5-1 and TRBJ1-4; TRBD1 matches at 7 bases. Trimming at V came to 4 bases and at J to 0 bases, leaving 9 bases not matched to a gene. Germline-derived CDR1 and CDR2 are SGHRS and YFSETQ. The CDR3 loop spans 17 amino acids. The CDR3 is CASSANTGVATNEKLFF. The CDR3 DNA reads TGCGCCAGCAGCGCGAACACAGGGGTCGCAACTAATGAAAAACTGTTTTTT.

This sequence joins TRBV4-3 and TRBJ2-3; 14 bases map to TRBD2. The trim removed 1 base at V and 4 bases at J, leaving 4 bases unmatched. Germline CDR1 is LGHNA and CDR2 is YSLEER. The CDR3 consists of 17 residues. In nucleotides, the CDR3 is TGCGCCAGCAGCCAAGGCAGACTAGCGGGAGGGTCAGATACGCAGTATTTT. Its translation: CASSQGRLAGGSDTQYF.

Here the CDR3 DNA reads TGCGCCAGCAGCCTTGCGGGATCTCGCACAGATACGCAGTATTTT. Amino acids: CASSLAGSRTDTQYF. The J gene is TRBJ2-3, the V gene TRBV5-1, with D maybe TRBD2 (6 bases). V lost 4 bases and J lost 1, with 13 bases in between. Germline V lookup: CDR1 SGHRS, CDR2 YFSETQ. CDR3 length: 15 residues.

The chain links TRBV9 to TRBJ1-1, with D possibly matching TRBD1 (6 bases). This CDR3 contains 15 residues. The ends were cut back, 0 bases at V and 0 bases at J, with 9 bases in the middle. Germline values: CDR1 SGDLS, CDR2 YYNGEE. CDR3 in amino acids: CASSVATGMNTEAFF. DNA of the CDR3: TGTGCCAGCAGCGTAGCTACAGGGATGAACACTGAAGCTTTCTTT.

V gene TRBV2 combines with J gene TRBJ1-1, with unresolved D. Germline values: CDR1 SNHLY, CDR2 FYNNEI. CDR3 length equals 11 residues. Trimming left V 5 bases short and J 7 bases short, with 8 bases between. CDR3 sequence: CASSYSFEAFF. DNA for the CDR3: TGTGCCAGCAGTTATAGTTTTGAAGCTTTCTTT.

The chain couples TRBV6-5 to TRBJ2-7; TRBD1 matches at 9 bases. Germline CDR1 reads MNHEY; CDR2 reads SVGAGI. J was trimmed by 9 bases and V by 2 bases; bases with no gene match: 11. The CDR3 covers 15 residues. The CDR3 protein is CASSYGDRAGGGQYF. In DNA, the CDR3 is TGTGCCAGCAGTTACGGGGACAGGGCCGGCGGTGGGCAGTACTTC.

DNA for the CDR3: TGTGCCAGCAGCTTAGGCCAGGGTCCGGCTAATGAAAAACTGTTTTTT. Translation: CASSLGQGPANEKLFF. The chain recombines TRBV7-9 with TRBJ1-4; tentatively, D is TRBD1 (5 bases). The CDR3 contains 16 residues. The germline V gene encodes CDR1 SEHNR and CDR2 FQNEAQ (reference sequence). V lost 1 base and J lost 3, with 12 bases in between.

CDR3: CASSSTSGANVLTF. The DNA of the CDR3 is TGTGCCAGCAGTTCAACTTCCGGGGCCAACGTCCTGACTTTC. The V call is TRBV28, the J call TRBJ2-6; the D is unclear. The CDR3 covers 14 residues. Germline V CDR1 and CDR2: MDHEN, SYDVKM. The V and J ends lost 4 bases and 4 bases respectively, with 8 bases between them.

The chain uses TRBV9 and TRBJ2-7; TRBD1 is a possible D gene (6 bases). The CDR3 has 12 residues. Germline V gene sequence: CDR1 SGDLS, CDR2 YYNGEE. V was cut by 3 bases and J by 5 bases, with 9 bases left in between. The DNA for the CDR3 is TGTGCCAGCAGCGAGGCAGGGGACGAGCAGTACTTC. This translates into CASSEAGDEQYF.

This clone occurred once. The chain is built from TRBV11-1 and TRBJ1-1; unclear D gene. The germline V gene encodes CDR1 SGHAT and CDR2 FQDESV (reference sequence). The CDR3 length is 13 residues. Trimming stripped 5 bases from V and 4 bases from J, with 11 bases between. The CDR3 sequence is CASSPRDSTEAFF. The DNA for the CDR3 is TGTGCCAGCAGCCCCCGGGATAGCACTGAAGCTTTCTTT. Complete variable domain (other parts from reference TRBV11-1 and TRBJ1-1): EAEVAQSPRYKITEKSQAVAFWCDPISGHATLYWYRQILGQGPELLVQFQDESVVDDSQLPKDRFSAERLKGVDSTLKIQPAELGDSAMYLCASSPRDSTEAFFGQGTRLTVV.

This rearrangement joins TRBV5-4 to TRBJ1-4; 9 nucleotides agree with TRBD1. The trim removed 4 bases at V and 3 bases at J, leaving 4 bases unmatched. This CDR3 spans 15 amino acids. The V gene's germline CDR1 is SGHNT and CDR2 YYREEE (reference sequence). The CDR3, as DNA: TGTGCCAGCAGCCAGGGACAGGGATCTAATGAAAAACTGTTTTTT. Translated: CASSQGQGSNEKLFF. The full variable domain, its missing parts supplied by reference TRBV5-4 and TRBJ1-4, is ETGVTQSPTHLIKTRGQQVTLRCSSQSGHNTVSWYQQALGQGPQFIFQYYREEENGRGNFPPRFSGLQFPNYSSELNVNALELDDSALYLCASSQGQGSNEKLFFGSGTQLSVL.

The chain has TRBV7-9 and TRBJ1-2; 9 nucleotides align to TRBD1. V shed 11 bases, J shed 1 base, and the junction held 5 bases outside the gene matches. Looked up from germline, CDR1 is SEHNR and CDR2 is FQNEAQ (reference sequence). There are 13 residues in the CDR3. The CDR3 here is CAGDRDLNYGYTF. CDR3 coding DNA: TGTGCCGGGGACAGGGACCTTAACTATGGCTACACCTTC.

Notes on this clone: Its ends do not fully match the called genes, so a read error is possible. This rearrangement joins TRBV15 to TRBJ2-5; D is possibly TRBD1 (5 bases). Germline V gene sequence: CDR1 LNHNV, CDR2 YYDKDF (reference sequence). This CDR3 spans 15 amino acids. CDR3 bases: TGTGCCACCACCAGAGATCTCTCAGGGAAAGAGACCCAGTACTTC. This encodes CATTRDLSGKETQYF.

V usage is TRBV30 and J usage is TRBJ2-5; a possible D gene is TRBD2 (5 bases). The closer fit of TRBJ2-7 to the DNA end suggests the J call may be wrong. The CDR3 runs 15 residues. The germline V gene encodes CDR1 GTSNPN and CDR2 SVGIG (reference sequence). In DNA form, the CDR3 reads TGTGCCTGGAGTGTAGCTGCGGGCAGCTCCTACGAGCAGTACTTC. It encodes CAWSVAAGSSYEQYF.